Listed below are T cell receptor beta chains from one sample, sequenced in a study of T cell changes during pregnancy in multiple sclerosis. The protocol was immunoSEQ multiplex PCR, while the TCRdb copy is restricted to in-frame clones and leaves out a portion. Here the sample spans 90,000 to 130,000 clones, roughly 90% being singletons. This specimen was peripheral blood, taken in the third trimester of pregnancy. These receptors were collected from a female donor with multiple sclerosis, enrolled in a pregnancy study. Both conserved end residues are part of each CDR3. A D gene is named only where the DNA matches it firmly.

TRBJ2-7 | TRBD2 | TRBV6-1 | CASTLAGDEQYF
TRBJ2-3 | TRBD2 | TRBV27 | CASSSPAGGGEDTQYF
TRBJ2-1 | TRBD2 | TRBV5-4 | CASSLPAGGFSYNEQFF
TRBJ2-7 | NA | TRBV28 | CASRLRTTYEQYF
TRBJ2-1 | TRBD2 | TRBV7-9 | CASSSTTSGRATYNEQFF
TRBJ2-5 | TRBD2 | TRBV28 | CASSDPLAGETQYF
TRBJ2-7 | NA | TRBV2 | CASRGDRYEQYF
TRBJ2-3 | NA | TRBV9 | CASSVELGEVDTQYF
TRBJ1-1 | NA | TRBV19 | CASSTSGTNTEAFF
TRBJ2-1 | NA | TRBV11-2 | CASSLDPGSYNEQFF
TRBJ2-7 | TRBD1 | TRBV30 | CAWSAGQFYEQYF
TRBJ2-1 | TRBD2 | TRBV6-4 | CASSDLEGGLVAGKNNEQFF
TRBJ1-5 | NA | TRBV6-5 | CASSYRGGVGQPQHF
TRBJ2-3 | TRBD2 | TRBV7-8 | CASSFRGGGDTQYF
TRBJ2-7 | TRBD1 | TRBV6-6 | CASSPRQGGDEQYF
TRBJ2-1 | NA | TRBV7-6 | CASSLAVGEGGNEQFF
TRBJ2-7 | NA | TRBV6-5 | CASSYWRGKTYEQYF
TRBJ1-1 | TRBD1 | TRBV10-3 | CAISESYRGTYTEAFF
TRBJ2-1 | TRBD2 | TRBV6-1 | CASSRGLAGPNEQFF
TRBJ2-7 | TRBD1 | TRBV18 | CASSGTGKYEQYF
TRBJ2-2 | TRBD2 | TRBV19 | CASSPGLAGGKTGELFF
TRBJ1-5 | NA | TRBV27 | CASSLAGAYQPQHF
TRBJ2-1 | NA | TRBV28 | CASTTLSNEQFF
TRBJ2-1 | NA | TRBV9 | CASSPQSYDEQFF
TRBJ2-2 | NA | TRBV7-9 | CASSLTGSSGGELFF
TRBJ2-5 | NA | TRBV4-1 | CASSQTGGHQETQYF
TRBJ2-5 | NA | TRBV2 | CASSVGGGGQTQYF
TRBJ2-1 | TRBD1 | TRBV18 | CASSPFTIRDRGHEQFF
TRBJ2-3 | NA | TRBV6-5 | CASGQPGLSTDTQYF
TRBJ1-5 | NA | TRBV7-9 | CASSLGQFNQPQHF
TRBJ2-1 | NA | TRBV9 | CASSVAGVAYNEQFF
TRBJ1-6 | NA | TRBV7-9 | CASSLGGNNSPLHF
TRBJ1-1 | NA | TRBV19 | CASRGGGPTEAFF
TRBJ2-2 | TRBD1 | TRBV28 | CASSPPGTGMISGELFF
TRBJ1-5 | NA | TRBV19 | CASSIPQGRSNQPQHF
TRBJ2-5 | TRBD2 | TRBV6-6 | CASSFQLAGLKETQYF
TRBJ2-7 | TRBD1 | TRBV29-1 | CSVEELGQGGDEQYF
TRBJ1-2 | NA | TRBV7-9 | CASSSTYGYTF
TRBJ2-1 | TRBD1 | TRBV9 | CASNDRAGTEQFF
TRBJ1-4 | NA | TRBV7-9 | CASSLGTYPNEKLFF
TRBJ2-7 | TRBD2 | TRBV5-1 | CASSFNSGRASEQYF